These 12 T cell receptor beta chains were all obtained from the same sample, sequenced in a study of identical twins' blood T cells. TCRdb ran MiXCR on the 5' RACE reads and lists one entry per CDR3 protein. The sample contains a few hundred thousand distinct CDR3 sequences, around 30% of which appear only once. The sequenced sample consisted of PBMCs. Receptors were obtained from a woman aged 18 to 49 in good health.

At least ten counts were recorded for this clonotype. The chain combines TRBV5-1 with TRBJ2-2; D remains unclear. V was trimmed by 3 bases and J by 2 bases, leaving 14 bases between them. The CDR3 consists of 16 residues. Looked up from germline, CDR1 is SGHRS and CDR2 is YFSETQ. The CDR3 DNA reads as TGCGCCAGCAGCTCCGAAGCGCATACCAACACCGGGGAGCTGTTTTTT. Encoded protein: CASSSEAHTNTGELFF.

This clonotype was detected only a few times. V gene TRBV4-2 combines with J gene TRBJ2-3; D is uncertain. Per germline, CDR1 LGHNA and CDR2 YNFKEQ. The CDR3 length is 15 residues. Trimming took off 0 bases at V and 2 bases at J, with 9 bases between the two ends. The CDR3 loop reads CASSQESYFTDTQYF. The CDR3 nucleotides are TGTGCCAGCAGCCAAGAATCCTATTTCACAGATACGCAGTATTTT.

The chain employs TRBV6-2 or TRBV6-3 and TRBJ1-5, with D perhaps TRBD1 (6 bases). V lost 2 bases to trimming and J lost 5 bases, with 16 bases between them. CDR3 length: 16 residues. From germline, CDR1 is MNHEY and CDR2 SVGEGT. The CDR3 sequence is CASSYPPGHIDQPQHF. The DNA for the CDR3 is TGTGCCAGCAGTTACCCACCGGGACATATCGATCAGCCCCAGCATTTT.

This clonotype was recorded at least ten times. The CDR3 coding sequence is TGCAGTGCTAGAGACGCTAGCCGCACTGAGCAGTTCTTC. Its translation is CSARDASRTEQFF. The rearrangement links TRBV20-1 to TRBJ2-1; possibly TRBD2 for D (5 bases). From germline, CDR1 is DFQATT and CDR2 SNEGSKA (reference sequence). The CDR3 has 13 amino acids. V was pared by 0 bases and J by 9 bases, with 12 bases between.

The gene calls are TRBV10-3 and TRBJ2-7; the D gene is possibly TRBD1 (6 bases). The CDR3 is made up of 14 amino acids. The ends were cut back, 0 bases at V and 6 bases at J, with 12 bases in the middle. Germline loops: CDR1 ENHRY, CDR2 SYGVKD. CDR3 sequence reads: CAISESGAALEQYF. The CDR3 coding sequence is TGTGCCATCAGTGAGTCGGGGGCGGCCCTCGAGCAGTACTTC.

This clonotype turned up a few times. V is TRBV9 and J is TRBJ1-1; D gene ambiguous. With 0 bases removed from V and 4 bases from J, the gap between germline ends came to 13 bases. CDR1 SGDLS and CDR2 YYNGEE come from the germline V gene. The CDR3 is 15 residues long. The DNA for the CDR3 is TGTGCCAGCAGCGTAGAGGTTTACGAAGGCACTGAAGCTTTCTTT. It is translated as CASSVEVYEGTEAFF.

V is TRBV3-1 and J is TRBJ2-1, with D tentatively TRBD1 (6 bases). Germline CDR1 and CDR2: LGHDT and YNNKEL (reference sequence). With 2 bases removed from V and 0 bases from J, the gap between germline ends came to 14 bases. The CDR3 spans 17 residues. CDR3 in DNA: TGTGCCAGCAGCCAACCTTGGACAGCCCGCTCCTACAATGAGCAGTTCTTC. It encodes CASSQPWTARSYNEQFF.

In this sample, this clonotype turned up once. The chain couples TRBV5-6 to TRBJ2-2; 7 bases agree with TRBD1. This CDR3 has 14 amino acids. V was pared by 6 bases and J by 4 bases, with 6 bases of the junction left unmatched. The germline V gene has CDR1 SGHDT and CDR2 YYEEEE. CDR3 protein: CASNKDRATGELFF. The DNA of the CDR3 is TGTGCCAGCAACAAAGACAGGGCCACCGGGGAGCTGTTTTTT.

This clonotype was seen at least ten times. The V call is TRBV2, the J call TRBJ1-2; TRBD1 is a possible D gene (6 bases). V was pared by 3 bases and J by 5 bases, with 10 bases between. Germline lookup yields CDR1 SNHLY and CDR2 FYNNEI. This CDR3 spans 13 amino acids. DNA for the CDR3: TGTGCCAGCAGTGAGAGGACAGTTTATGGCTACACCTTC. It is translated as CASSERTVYGYTF.

This clonotype was counted a few times. This chain uses TRBV7-2 with TRBJ1-4; the match to TRBD1 covers 9 bases. There are 15 residues in the CDR3. Per germline, CDR1 SGHTA and CDR2 FQGNSA. V was clipped by 2 bases and J by 5 bases; unmatched bases: 3. CDR3 in DNA: TGTGCCAGCAGCTTATCTACAGGGGGCAATGAAAAACTGTTTTTT. It encodes CASSLSTGGNEKLFF. Based on the CDR3 plus reference TRBV7-2 and TRBJ1-4, the full variable domain is GAGVSQSPSNKVTEKGKDVELRCDPISGHTALYWYRQSLGQGLEFLIYFQGNSAPDKSGLPSDRFSAERTGGSVSTLTIQRTQQEDSAVYLCASSLSTGGNEKLFFGSGTQLSVL.

This clonotype was observed a few times. The chain carries TRBV6-6 and TRBJ1-1; TRBD1 is a possible D gene (5 bases). With 5 bases removed from V and 1 base from J, the gap between germline ends came to 14 bases. This CDR3 is built from 15 residues. The germline V gene has CDR1 MNHNY and CDR2 SVGAGI (reference sequence). The CDR3 DNA reads TGTGCCAGCAGTGATAAGGGGCAGGGGAACACTGAAGCTTTCTTT. Its translation: CASSDKGQGNTEAFF.

This clonotype was found once. This chain uses TRBV18 with TRBJ1-2; D gene ambiguous. Germline loops: CDR1 KGHSH, CDR2 LQKENI. The CDR3 is 13 residues long. V was trimmed by 4 bases and J by 6 bases, leaving 12 bases between them. The CDR3 DNA reads TGTGCCAGCTCACAGATCCCGGCGGATGGCTACACCTTC. It is translated as CASSQIPADGYTF.